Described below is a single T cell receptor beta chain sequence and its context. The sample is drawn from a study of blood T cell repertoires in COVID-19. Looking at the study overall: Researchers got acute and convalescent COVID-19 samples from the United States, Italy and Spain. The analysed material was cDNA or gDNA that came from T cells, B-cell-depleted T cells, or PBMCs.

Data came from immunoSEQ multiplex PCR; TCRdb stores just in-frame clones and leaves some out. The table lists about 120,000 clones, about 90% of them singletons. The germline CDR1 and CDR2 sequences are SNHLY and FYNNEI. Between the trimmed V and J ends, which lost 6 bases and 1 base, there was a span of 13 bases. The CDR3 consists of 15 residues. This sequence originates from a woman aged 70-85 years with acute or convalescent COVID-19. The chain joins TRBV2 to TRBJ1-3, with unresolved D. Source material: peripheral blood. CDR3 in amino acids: CASSATVISGNTIYF. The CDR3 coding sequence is TGTGCCAGCAGCGCAACAGTGATTTCTGGAAACACCATATATTTT.